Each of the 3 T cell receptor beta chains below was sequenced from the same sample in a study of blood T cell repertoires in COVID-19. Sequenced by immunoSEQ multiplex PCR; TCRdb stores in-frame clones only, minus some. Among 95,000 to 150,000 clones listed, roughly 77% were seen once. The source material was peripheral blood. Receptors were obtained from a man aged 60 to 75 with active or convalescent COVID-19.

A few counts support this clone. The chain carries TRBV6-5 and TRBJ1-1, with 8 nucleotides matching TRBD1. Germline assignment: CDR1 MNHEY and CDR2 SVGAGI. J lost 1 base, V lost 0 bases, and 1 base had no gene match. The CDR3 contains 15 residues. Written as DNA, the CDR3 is TGTGCCAGCAGTTACTCCGGGACAGGGAACACTGAAGCTTTCTTT. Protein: CASSYSGTGNTEAFF.

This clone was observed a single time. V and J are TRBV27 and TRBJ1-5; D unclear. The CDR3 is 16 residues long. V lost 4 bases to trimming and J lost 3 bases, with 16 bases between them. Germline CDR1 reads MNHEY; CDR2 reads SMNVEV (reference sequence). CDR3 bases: TGTGCCAGCAGTTCGAGCCTCAAAGCTAACAATCAGCCCCAGCATTTT. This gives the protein CASSSSLKANNQPQHF.

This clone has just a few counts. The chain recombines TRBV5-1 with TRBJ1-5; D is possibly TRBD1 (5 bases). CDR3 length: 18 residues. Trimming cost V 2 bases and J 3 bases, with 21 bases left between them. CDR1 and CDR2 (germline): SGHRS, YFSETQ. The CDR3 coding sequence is TGCGCCAGCAGCTTAATCCCGTTGTCCTCAGGGAACAATCAGCCCCAGCATTTT. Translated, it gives CASSLIPLSSGNNQPQHF.